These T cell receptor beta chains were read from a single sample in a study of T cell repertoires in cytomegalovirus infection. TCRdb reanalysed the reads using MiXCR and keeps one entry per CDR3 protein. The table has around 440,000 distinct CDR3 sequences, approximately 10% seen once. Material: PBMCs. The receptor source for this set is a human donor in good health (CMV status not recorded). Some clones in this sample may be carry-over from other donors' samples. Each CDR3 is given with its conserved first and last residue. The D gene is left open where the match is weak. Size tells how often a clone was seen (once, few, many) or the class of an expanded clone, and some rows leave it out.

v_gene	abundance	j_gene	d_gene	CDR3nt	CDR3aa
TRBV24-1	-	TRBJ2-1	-	TGTGCCACCAGTGGCGGGTTCGGGGCGGTTAGTGAGCAGTTCTTC	CATSGGFGAVSEQFF
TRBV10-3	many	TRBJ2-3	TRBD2	TGTGCCATCAGTGATTCCCGGGCGGGGGGCACAGATACGCAGTATTTT	CAISDSRAGGTDTQYF
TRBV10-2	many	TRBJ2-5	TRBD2	TGCGCCAGCACAAAGCGGGGGGTAGGGCAAGAGACCCAGTACTTC	CASTKRGVGQETQYF
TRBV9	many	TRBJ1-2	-	TGTGCCAGCAGCGTAGATCAGGGGAGCTATGGCTACACCTTC	CASSVDQGSYGYTF
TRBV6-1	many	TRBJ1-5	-	TGTGCCAGCAGTGCGGAGGTTAGCAATCAGCCCCAGCATTTT	CASSAEVSNQPQHF
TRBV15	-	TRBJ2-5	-	TGTGCCACCAGCAGAGAAACGGCACCCTGGGAGACCCAGTACTTC	CATSRETAPWETQYF
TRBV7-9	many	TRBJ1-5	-	TGTGCCAGCAGCTTGGGTTTGAGGGGGAATCAGCCCCAGCATTTT	CASSLGLRGNQPQHF
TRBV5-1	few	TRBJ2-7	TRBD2	TGCGCCAGCAGCTTAGGCGGGAGGGCCAGAGAGCAGTACTTC	CASSLGGRAREQYF
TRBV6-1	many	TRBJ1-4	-	TGTGCCAGCAGTGAATATCGGGGACGGGAAAAACTGTTTTTT	CASSEYRGREKLFF
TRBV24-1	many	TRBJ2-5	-	TGTGCCACCAGTGACCCGGGGACTGGCACCCAAGAGACCCAGTACTTC	CATSDPGTGTQETQYF
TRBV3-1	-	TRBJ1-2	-	TGTGCCAGCAGGGGGACGGAGGAAGGCTACACCTTC	CASRGTEEGYTF
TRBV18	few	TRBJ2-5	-	TGTGCCAGCTCACCACCGGCGCTACAAGAGACCCAGTACTTC	CASSPPALQETQYF
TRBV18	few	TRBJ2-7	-	TGTGCCAGCTCACCGCTGCTGGGGGCAGACGAGCAGTACTTC	CASSPLLGADEQYF
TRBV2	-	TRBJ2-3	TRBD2	TGTGCCAGCAGGGTAGCGGGAAACACAGATACGCAGTATTTT	CASRVAGNTDTQYF
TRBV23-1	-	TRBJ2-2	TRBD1	TGCGCCAGCAGTCATACCCCAGGGGGGACAGGCGCCGGGGAGCTGTTTTTT	CASSHTPGGTGAGELFF
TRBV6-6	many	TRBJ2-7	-	TGTGCCAGCAGTTACTCCGGACCCCATACCTACGAGCAGTACTTC	CASSYSGPHTYEQYF
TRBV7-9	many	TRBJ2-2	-	TGTGCCAGCAGCCCCGTGTTATCGAACACCGGGGAGCTGTTTTTT	CASSPVLSNTGELFF
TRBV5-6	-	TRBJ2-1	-	TGTGCCAGCGGGAGAAAGGCGCAGTTCTTC	CASGRKAQFF
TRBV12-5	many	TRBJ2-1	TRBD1	TGTGCTAGTGGTCCCGGGCCGGGACAGGGGAACAATGAGCAGTTCTTC	CASGPGPGQGNNEQFF
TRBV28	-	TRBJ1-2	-	TGTGCCAGCAGTTCCCATAACCCTATTTATGGCTACACCTTC	CASSSHNPIYGYTF